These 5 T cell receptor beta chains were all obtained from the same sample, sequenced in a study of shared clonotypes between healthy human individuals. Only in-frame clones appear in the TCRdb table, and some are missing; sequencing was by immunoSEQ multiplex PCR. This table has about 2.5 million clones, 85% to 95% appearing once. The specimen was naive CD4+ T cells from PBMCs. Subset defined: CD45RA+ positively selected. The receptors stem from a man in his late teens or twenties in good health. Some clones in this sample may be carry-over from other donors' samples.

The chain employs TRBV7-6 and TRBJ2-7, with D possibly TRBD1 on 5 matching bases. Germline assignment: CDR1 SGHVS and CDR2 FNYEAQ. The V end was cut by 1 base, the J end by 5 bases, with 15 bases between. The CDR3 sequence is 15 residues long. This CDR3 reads CASSLVAGWANEQYF. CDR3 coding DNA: TGTGCCAGCAGCTTAGTGGCAGGGTGGGCCAACGAGCAGTACTTC.

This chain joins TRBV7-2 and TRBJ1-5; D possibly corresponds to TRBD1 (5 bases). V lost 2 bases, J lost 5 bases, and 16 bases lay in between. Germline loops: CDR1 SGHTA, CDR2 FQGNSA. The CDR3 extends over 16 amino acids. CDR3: CASSLSPPGLYQPQHF. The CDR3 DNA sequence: TGTGCCAGCAGCTTATCCCCCCCAGGGTTGTATCAGCCCCAGCATTTT.

For the CDR3, the DNA is TGTGCCAGCAGTGCCCCTGGGACTACAGCCAAAAACATTCAGTACTTC. Translating it yields CASSAPGTTAKNIQYF. The V and J genes are TRBV28 and TRBJ2-4, with 7 bases matching TRBD2. V gave up 5 bases and J gave up 0 bases; unmatched junction bases: 7. The length of the CDR3 is 16 residues. Germline V gene sequence: CDR1 MDHEN, CDR2 SYDVKM.

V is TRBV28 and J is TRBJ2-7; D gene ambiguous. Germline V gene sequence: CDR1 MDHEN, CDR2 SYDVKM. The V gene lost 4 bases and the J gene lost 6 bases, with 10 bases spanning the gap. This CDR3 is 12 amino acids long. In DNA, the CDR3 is TGTGCCAGCAGTTCGACCCCCCTCGAGCAGTACTTC. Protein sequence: CASSSTPLEQYF.

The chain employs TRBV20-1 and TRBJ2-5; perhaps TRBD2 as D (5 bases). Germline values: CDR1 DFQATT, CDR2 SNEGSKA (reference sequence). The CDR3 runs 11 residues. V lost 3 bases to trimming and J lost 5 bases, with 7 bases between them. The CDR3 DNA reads TGCAGTGCTAGCTGGAGGGAGACCCAGTACTTC. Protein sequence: CSASWRETQYF.